This record covers a single TCR beta chain. The data were obtained in a study of shared clonotypes between healthy human individuals. Looking at the study overall: Aged 18 to 49, the donors were two women and a few men. There were three CD4 naive, three CD4 memory, two CD8 naive and one CD8 memory plates per donor.

Original processing methods: Junction-only immunoSEQ data arrived without quality scores, meaning filtering differed. TCRdb's table, derived via immunoSEQ multiplex PCR, lists solely in-frame clones and lacks some. The DNA gave D and trimming, while V, J and clone size come from that table. The sample contains 2,500,000 or so clones, around nine tenths of which appear only once. The CDR3 runs to 14 residues. Trimming took off 4 bases at V and 3 bases at J, with 13 bases between the two ends. Germline V gene sequence: CDR1 SNHLY, CDR2 FYNNEI. Sequenced material: naive CD4+ T cells sorted from blood. Subset denoted: CD45RA+ positively selected. V usage is TRBV2 and J usage is TRBJ2-7, with D maybe TRBD2 (6 bases). The source is a man aged 18-30 years in good health. The CDR3 DNA follows: TGTGCCAGCAGTGCAGGCGGGACCGTCTACGAGCAGTACTTC. Protein product: CASSAGGTVYEQYF.